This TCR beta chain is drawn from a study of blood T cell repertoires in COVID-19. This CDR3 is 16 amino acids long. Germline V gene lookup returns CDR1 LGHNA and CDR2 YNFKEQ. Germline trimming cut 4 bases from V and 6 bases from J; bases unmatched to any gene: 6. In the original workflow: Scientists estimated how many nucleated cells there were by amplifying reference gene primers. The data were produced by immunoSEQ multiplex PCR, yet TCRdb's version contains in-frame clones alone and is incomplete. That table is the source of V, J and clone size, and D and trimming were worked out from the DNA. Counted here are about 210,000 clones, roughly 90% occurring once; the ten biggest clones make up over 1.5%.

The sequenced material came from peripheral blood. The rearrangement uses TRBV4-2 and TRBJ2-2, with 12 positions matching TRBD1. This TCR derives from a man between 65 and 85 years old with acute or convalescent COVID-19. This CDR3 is CASSPRGDRGPGELFF. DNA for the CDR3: TGTGCCAGCAGCCCGCGGGGGGACAGGGGGCCCGGGGAGCTGTTTTTT.